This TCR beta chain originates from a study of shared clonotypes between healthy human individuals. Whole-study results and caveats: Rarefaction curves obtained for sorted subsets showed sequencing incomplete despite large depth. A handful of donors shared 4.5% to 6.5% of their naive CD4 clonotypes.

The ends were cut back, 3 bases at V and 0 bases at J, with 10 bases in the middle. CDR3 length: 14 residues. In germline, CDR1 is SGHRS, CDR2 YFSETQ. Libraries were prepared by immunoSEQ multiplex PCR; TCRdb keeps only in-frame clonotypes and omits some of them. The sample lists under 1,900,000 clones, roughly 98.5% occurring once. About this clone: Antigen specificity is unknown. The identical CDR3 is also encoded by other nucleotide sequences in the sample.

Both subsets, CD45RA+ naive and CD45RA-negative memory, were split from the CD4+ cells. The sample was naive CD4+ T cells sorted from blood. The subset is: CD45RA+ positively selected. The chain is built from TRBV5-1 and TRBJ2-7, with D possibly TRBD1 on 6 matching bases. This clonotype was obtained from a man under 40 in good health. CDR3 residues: CASSSGQLSYEQYF. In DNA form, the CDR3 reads TGCGCCAGCAGCTCCGGACAGCTCTCCTACGAGCAGTACTTC.